The rows below give T cell receptor beta chains drawn from one sample of a study of blood T cell repertoires in COVID-19. This table comes from immunoSEQ multiplex PCR, and its TCRdb copy is limited to in-frame clones, with some not included. The table records some 93,000 clones, roughly nine tenths of them present only once. The sample taken for sequencing was peripheral blood. The origin of the receptors is a man aged 45-65 years with acute or convalescent COVID-19. The CDR3 runs from the conserved cysteine through the conserved F or W. D genes are given only for firm matches. For some rows the clone size is stated as once, few or many, or as a class when expanded; others skip it.

NA	TRBD1	TRBV6-5	TRBJ1-3	CASSYAGTGGGNTIYF	TGTGCCAGCAGTTACGCCGGGACAGGGGGAGGAAACACCATATATTTT
NA	NA	TRBV29-1	TRBJ2-1	CSALDLQGYNEQFF	TGCAGCGCCTTGGACTTGCAAGGCTACAATGAGCAGTTCTTC
NA	TRBD2	TRBV2	TRBJ2-3	CASTGTSGISDTQYF	TGTGCCAGCACCGGGACTAGCGGGATTTCAGATACGCAGTATTTT
NA	TRBD1	TRBV11-3	TRBJ2-5	CASSLDRQETQYF	TGTGCCAGCAGCCTGGACAGGCAAGAGACCCAGTACTTC
NA	TRBD2	TRBV27	TRBJ2-7	CASSLAGGPYEQYF	TGTGCCAGCAGCTTAGCGGGAGGGCCCTACGAGCAGTACTTC
NA	TRBD1	TRBV9	TRBJ1-2	CASSQGQGYGYTF	TGTGCCAGCAGCCAGGGACAGGGGTATGGCTACACCTTC
NA	NA	TRBV29-1	TRBJ1-2	CSVGGARGAFGYTF	TGCAGCGTTGGAGGGGCTCGGGGGGCTTTTGGCTACACCTTC
NA	TRBD2	TRBV11-2	TRBJ2-5	CASSLRFAGGRDQETQYF	TGTGCCAGCAGCTTAAGATTTGCTGGCGGGAGGGATCAAGAGACCCAGTACTTC
NA	TRBD1	TRBV12-3/TRBV12-4	TRBJ2-7	CASSSTGSEQYF	TGTGCCAGCAGTTCGACAGGGTCCGAGCAGTACTTC
few	NA	TRBV29-1	TRBJ2-6	CSASGDSGANVLTF	TGCAGCGCCTCCGGGGACTCTGGGGCCAACGTCCTGACTTTC
NA	NA	TRBV29-1	TRBJ1-1	CSASLQGFNTEAFF	TGCAGCGCCAGCCTCCAGGGGTTTAACACTGAAGCTTTCTTT
NA	NA	TRBV12-3/TRBV12-4	TRBJ2-2	CASSLRSIGELFF	TGTGCCAGCAGTTTAAGAAGCATCGGGGAGCTGTTTTTT
once	NA	TRBV7-9	TRBJ2-1	CASNPPGSSYNEQFF	TGTGCCAGCAACCCCCCGGGGAGCTCCTACAATGAGCAGTTCTTC
NA	TRBD1	TRBV11-2	TRBJ1-3	CASSFGGQGIGDTIYF	TGTGCCAGCAGCTTTGGAGGACAGGGAATAGGTGACACCATATATTTT
NA	TRBD2	TRBV5-1	TRBJ2-3	CASSLRTSGTDTQYF	TGCGCCAGCAGCTTAAGGACTAGCGGCACAGATACGCAGTATTTT
NA	TRBD1	TRBV2	TRBJ1-5	CASAGQGNNQPQHF	TGTGCCAGCGCGGGACAGGGTAACAATCAGCCCCAGCATTTT
NA	NA	TRBV2	TRBJ2-1	CASSGRSLNEQFF	TGTGCCAGCAGCGGGAGATCGCTCAATGAGCAGTTCTTC
NA	TRBD1	TRBV3-1/TRBV3-2	TRBJ1-2	CASSHRDRGRGYGYTF	TGTGCCAGCAGCCACCGGGACAGGGGCCGGGGCTATGGCTACACCTTC
once	TRBD2	TRBV11-3	TRBJ2-1	CASSLGLASNNEQFF	TGTGCCAGCAGCCTCGGACTAGCGAGCAACAATGAGCAGTTCTTC
NA	NA	TRBV5-5	TRBJ2-3	CASSLVPFGEVEWPSQYF	TGTGCCAGCAGCTTGGTCCCCTTCGGAGAGGTTGAATGGCCATCGCAGTATTTT
NA	NA	TRBV3-1/TRBV3-2	TRBJ1-1	CASSLGSNTEAFF	TGTGCCAGCTCGTTAGGGAGCAACACTGAAGCTTTCTTT
NA	NA	TRBV27	TRBJ1-2	CASRSRGSGYGYTF	TGTGCCAGCAGGAGTAGGGGGAGTGGATATGGCTACACCTTC
NA	NA	TRBV6-5	TRBJ2-7	CASREGRAYEQYF	TGTGCCAGCAGGGAGGGACGGGCCTACGAGCAGTACTTC
NA	NA	TRBV5-6	TRBJ2-7	CASSPSWTAWYEQYF	TGTGCCAGCAGCCCCTCCTGGACAGCTTGGTACGAGCAGTACTTC
once	NA	TRBV4-1	TRBJ2-5	CASSQVVPGHVETQYF	TGCGCCAGCAGCCAAGTCGTTCCGGGACACGTAGAGACCCAGTACTTC
NA	NA	TRBV18	TRBJ1-5	CASSPPGGKGQPQHF	TGTGCCAGCTCACCACCGGGCGGGAAAGGGCAGCCCCAGCATTTT
NA	NA	TRBV5-8	TRBJ1-2	CASSGGFLGGNYGYTF	TGTGCCAGCAGCGGGGGATTTCTCGGGGGTAACTATGGCTACACCTTC
NA	TRBD1	TRBV19	TRBJ1-1	CASTMTGESSEAFF	TGTGCCAGTACCATGACAGGGGAGAGTTCGGAAGCTTTCTTT
NA	TRBD1	TRBV28	TRBJ1-5	CASSSGTGNQPQHF	TGTGCCAGCAGTTCCGGGACAGGCAATCAGCCCCAGCATTTT
NA	TRBD2	TRBV9	TRBJ2-3	CASSVSGTSGMGDTQYF	TGTGCCAGCAGCGTTTCCGGGACTAGCGGGATGGGAGATACGCAGTATTTT
NA	NA	TRBV27	TRBJ1-1	CASSLPSGARSQSEAFF	TGTGCCAGCAGTTTACCCTCAGGGGCCCGTTCTCAATCTGAAGCTTTCTTT
once	NA	TRBV12-1	TRBJ2-7	CASSLADYEQYF	TGTGCCAGCAGCTTGGCCGACTACGAGCAGTACTTC
NA	TRBD2	TRBV11-3	TRBJ2-1	CASSSRAGADYNEQFF	TGTGCCAGCAGCTCAAGAGCGGGAGCGGACTACAATGAGCAGTTCTTC
NA	NA	TRBV6-1	TRBJ2-3	CASSEAVESSTDTQYF	TGTGCCAGCAGTGAAGCAGTGGAGTCTAGCACAGATACGCAGTATTTT
NA	NA	TRBV28	TRBJ1-1	CASTETMNTEAFF	TGTGCCAGCACCGAGACAATGAACACTGAAGCTTTCTTT
NA	TRBD1	TRBV18	TRBJ1-3	CASSPDRVSSGNTIYF	TGTGCCAGCTCACCAGACAGGGTGAGCTCTGGAAACACCATATATTTT
NA	TRBD2	TRBV11-2	TRBJ2-3	CASSPSGNTDTQYF	TGTGCCAGCAGCCCTAGCGGGAACACAGATACGCAGTATTTT
NA	NA	TRBV10-2	TRBJ2-6	CASSVAFSSGANVLTF	TGCGCCAGCAGTGTAGCATTTAGCTCTGGGGCCAACGTCCTGACTTTC
few	TRBD2	TRBV5-4	TRBJ2-7	CASSIAGGYEQYF	TGTGCCAGCAGCATAGCGGGAGGGTACGAGCAGTACTTC
NA	NA	TRBV6-6	TRBJ1-4	CASSYGGGDEKLFF	TGTGCCAGCAGTTACGGGGGGGGAGATGAAAAACTGTTTTTT
NA	TRBD1	TRBV14	TRBJ2-7	CASSPGQGGTYEQYF	TGTGCCAGCAGCCCAGGACAGGGGGGCACCTACGAGCAGTACTTC
NA	NA	TRBV10-2	TRBJ2-7	CASQEAYRSYEQYF	TGCGCCAGCCAGGAGGCCTATCGTTCCTACGAGCAGTACTTC
NA	NA	TRBV10-3	TRBJ1-1	CAISGTQGLNTEAFF	TGTGCCATCAGTGGGACACAGGGTCTAAACACTGAAGCTTTCTTT
NA	NA	TRBV5-1	TRBJ2-5	CASMEGIGTQYF	TGCGCCAGCATGGAGGGGATCGGGACCCAGTACTTC
NA	TRBD1	TRBV27	TRBJ1-2	CASSRDSFNYGYTF	TGTGCCAGCAGCCGGGACAGTTTTAACTATGGCTACACCTTC
NA	NA	TRBV7-9	TRBJ1-3	CASSVRVNSGNTIYF	TGTGCCAGCAGCGTCAGGGTTAACTCTGGAAACACCATATATTTT
few	TRBD1	TRBV2	TRBJ2-2	CASSLGQTVNTGELFF	TGTGCCAGCAGTCTGGGACAGACGGTAAACACCGGGGAGCTGTTTTTT
NA	NA	TRBV6-5	TRBJ1-1	CATPFPQGTNTEAFF	TGTGCCACCCCATTCCCTCAGGGGACGAACACTGAAGCTTTCTTT
NA	NA	TRBV5-1	TRBJ2-7	CASSLAGVFYEQYF	TGCGCCAGCAGCTTAGCCGGGGTGTTCTACGAGCAGTACTTC
few	TRBD2	TRBV14	TRBJ2-1	CASSQESWREGNNEQFF	TGTGCCAGCAGCCAAGAAAGTTGGCGGGAGGGTAACAATGAGCAGTTCTTC
few	TRBD1	TRBV3-1/TRBV3-2	TRBJ1-1	CASSHRDRGKLNTEAFF	TGTGCCAGCAGTCACCGGGACAGGGGCAAATTGAACACTGAAGCTTTCTTT
NA	TRBD2	TRBV7-9	TRBJ2-2	CASSPRATAGGGTGELFF	TGTGCCAGCAGCCCACGAGCAACAGCGGGAGGGGGGACCGGGGAGCTGTTTTTT
NA	NA	TRBV5-1	TRBJ1-1	CASSLDPGGRNTEAFF	TGCGCCAGCAGCTTGGATCCAGGAGGCAGGAACACTGAAGCTTTCTTT
NA	NA	TRBV6-6	TRBJ1-5	CASSPTLRGQPQHF	TGTGCCAGCAGTCCCACGCTTAGAGGTCAGCCCCAGCATTTT
NA	NA	TRBV5-8	TRBJ1-2	CASSNDRHYGYTF	TGTGCCAGCAGCAATGACAGGCACTATGGCTACACCTTC
NA	TRBD1	TRBV6-2/TRBV6-3	TRBJ1-5	CASSYGGGRQPQHF	TGTGCCAGCAGTTACGGAGGGGGCAGGCAGCCCCAGCATTTT